The next 5 T cell receptor beta chains were all read from a single sample in a study of T cell responses to AZD1222 COVID-19 vaccine. Some clones are missing from TCRdb's copy, which holds only in-frame ones; the method was immunoSEQ multiplex PCR. The table includes about 100,000 clones, more than 75% detected once. This specimen consisted of peripheral blood, obtained on day 0 of AZD1222 vaccination. The receptors shown here come from an adult in good health.

The chain joins TRBV5-1 to TRBJ1-4, with D perhaps matching TRBD1 (5 bases). CDR1 and CDR2 from the germline V gene are SGHRS and YFSETQ. V was cut by 9 bases and J by 4 bases, with 16 bases left in between. CDR3 length equals 14 residues. The CDR3 coding sequence is TGCGCCACCTCGACGGGACGGATTAATGAAAAACTGTTTTTT. It yields the protein CATSTGRINEKLFF.

The DNA for the CDR3 is TGTGCCAGCAGTTTAGGGAGCACAGATACGCAGTATTTT. Its protein is CASSLGSTDTQYF. V is TRBV27 and J is TRBJ2-3, with no clear D. This CDR3 is built from 13 residues. The V end was cut by 2 bases, the J end by 0 bases, with 3 bases between. The germline CDR1 and CDR2 sequences are MNHEY and SMNVEV (reference sequence).

J is TRBJ2-1 and V is TRBV7-3; no clear D gene. V was clipped by 5 bases and J by 8 bases, with 10 bases between them. The CDR3 covers 12 residues. Germline V gene sequence: CDR1 SGHTA, CDR2 FQGTGA. The CDR3 region has the DNA TGTGCCAGCAGCCCCCGCGGTGATGAGCAGTTCTTC. It translates to CASSPRGDEQFF.

The chain couples TRBV28 to TRBJ2-1; D remains unclear. Germline V CDR1 and CDR2: MDHEN, SYDVKM. Deletions cut 7 bases from V and 0 bases from J, with 7 bases between. This CDR3 is built from 13 residues. The CDR3, as DNA: TGTGCCAGCAATCGCGACTCCTACAATGAGCAGTTCTTC. As protein: CASNRDSYNEQFF. The full variable domain, rest sourced from reference TRBV28 and TRBJ2-1, is DVKVTQSSRYLVKRTGEKVFLECVQDMDHENMFWYRQDPGLGLRLIYFSYDVKMKEKGDIPEGYSVSREKKERFSLILESASTNQTSMYLCASNRDSYNEQFFGPGTRLTVL.

The chain joins TRBV6-5 to TRBJ2-7; 7 positions agree with TRBD2. The CDR3 is 13 residues long. Looked up from germline, CDR1 is MNHEY and CDR2 is SVGAGI. The ends lost 7 bases at V and 5 bases at J; junction bases unmatched: 8. The CDR3 is CASNTAGAHEQYF. The CDR3 DNA is TGTGCCAGCAACACGGCGGGAGCCCACGAGCAGTACTTC.